Each of the 26 T cell receptor beta chains below was sequenced from the same sample in a study of identical twins. TCRdb redid the calling of the 5' RACE reads with MiXCR, one entry per CDR3 protein. The sample includes roughly 770,000 distinct CDR3 sequences, 15% to 20% of them seen just once. These data were also filed under a second study, of T cells expressing NK-cell markers.

Specimen: PBMCs. Receptors originate from a woman in her late teens or twenties in good health.

This clonotype was counted only a few times. This chain joins TRBV20-1 and TRBJ2-1, with D perhaps TRBD2 (6 bases). This CDR3 region has 13 residues. Germline CDR1 DFQATT, CDR2 SNEGSKA (reference sequence). The V end lost 3 bases, the J end lost 4 bases, and 10 bases lay between the germline ends. CDR3 region: CSARRGEYNEQFF. CDR3 sequence (DNA): TGCAGTGCTAGGCGGGGTGAATACAATGAGCAGTTCTTC.

This clonotype has ten or more counts. The CDR3 DNA is TGTGCCAGCAGCTCCACCATCGGGATAGCAGGTTCTTACGAGCAGTACTTC. Residues: CASSSTIGIAGSYEQYF. The gene calls are TRBV7-9 and TRBJ2-7; D possibly corresponds to TRBD2 (5 bases). The CDR3 length is 17 residues. The V and J ends lost 4 bases and 4 bases respectively, with 23 bases between them. Looked up from germline, CDR1 is SEHNR and CDR2 is FQNEAQ (reference sequence).

This clonotype was seen only a few times. The chain has TRBV11-2 and TRBJ2-1; 7 nucleotides align to TRBD2. CDR3 length equals 11 residues. Germline V gene sequence: CDR1 SGHAT, CDR2 FQNNGV. Losses at the gene ends were 5 bases for V and 15 bases for J; bases not matched to a gene: 7. The CDR3 DNA is TGTGCCAGCAGCCTACTGACTAGCCTGTTCTTC. Translation gives CASSLLTSLFF.

This chain connects TRBV7-9 to TRBJ2-7; 8 nucleotides agree with TRBD2. Per germline, CDR1 SEHNR and CDR2 FQNEAQ (reference sequence). This CDR3 has 14 amino acids. V gave up 2 bases and J gave up 5 bases; unmatched junction bases: 5. The CDR3 region is CASSLPGGLNEQYF. The CDR3 nucleotides read TGTGCCAGCAGCTTACCGGGAGGGTTGAACGAGCAGTACTTC.

This clonotype was detected a few times. CDR3 sequence: CASSVGVTSTDTQYF. The DNA for the CDR3 is TGTGCCAGCAGCGTGGGGGTGACTAGCACAGATACGCAGTATTTT. The chain couples TRBV9 to TRBJ2-3, with D perhaps TRBD1 or TRBD2 (5 bases each). The germline V gene has CDR1 SGDLS and CDR2 YYNGEE. The CDR3 sequence is 15 residues long. Deletions cut 2 bases from V and 0 bases from J, with 10 bases between.

This chain joins TRBV29-1 and TRBJ1-2; 7 bases agree with TRBD1. With V trimmed by 3 bases and J by 5 bases, 6 bases remained unmatched. CDR1 and CDR2 (germline): SQVTM, ANQGSEA. The CDR3 loop spans 13 amino acids. Here the CDR3 DNA reads TGCAGCGTTGACCCCGACAGGGTTTATGGCTACACCTTC. Encoded protein: CSVDPDRVYGYTF. Full variable domain (rest looked up from reference TRBV29-1 and TRBJ1-2): SAVISQKPSRDICQRGTSLTIQCQVDSQVTMMFWYRQQPGQSLTLIATANQGSEATYESGFVIDKFPISRPNLTFSTLTVSNMSPEDSSIYLCSVDPDRVYGYTFGSGTRLTVV.

The rearrangement uses TRBV7-2 and TRBJ2-3; 10 bases match TRBD2. The V segment lost 3 bases and the J segment 5 bases; nucleotides outside the gene matches: 11. Germline CDR1 and CDR2: SGHTA and FQGNSA. This CDR3 is 17 amino acids long. The CDR3 coding sequence is TGTGCCAGCAGCTTTGGGCGTCTAGCGGGGGTGAAAGATACGCAGTATTTT. It specifies CASSFGRLAGVKDTQYF.

This clonotype showed up just a few times. This chain joins TRBV7-2 and TRBJ2-7; D not resolved. Trimming shortened V by 4 bases and J by 2 bases, and 18 bases separated the two germline ends. CDR3 size: 16 residues. Germline V lookup: CDR1 SGHTA, CDR2 FQGNSA. The CDR3 loop reads CASSSRTEMKAYEQYF. DNA for the CDR3: TGTGCCAGCAGCTCGAGGACCGAGATGAAGGCCTACGAGCAGTACTTC.

This clonotype was observed at least ten times. V is TRBV12-3 or TRBV12-4 and J is TRBJ2-1; possibly TRBD1 or TRBD2 for D (6 bases each). The CDR3 has 15 residues. Between the trimmed V and J ends, which lost 8 bases and 0 bases, there was a span of 14 bases. CDR3 protein: CASYYGGSSYNEQFF. For the CDR3, the DNA is TGTGCCAGCTATTACGGGGGCAGCTCCTACAATGAGCAGTTCTTC.

The V gene is TRBV27, the J gene TRBJ1-1; TRBD1 aligns across 9 bases. CDR1 is MNHEY and CDR2 is SMNVEV in the germline V gene (reference sequence). CDR3 length: 14 residues. The V segment lost 6 bases and the J segment 6 bases; nucleotides outside the gene matches: 8. The chain's CDR3 is CASRATGGAAEAFF. CDR3 DNA: TGTGCCAGCAGAGCAACAGGGGGCGCGGCTGAAGCTTTCTTT.

This clonotype has more than one count but fewer than ten. The V and J genes are TRBV2 and TRBJ2-7; D uncertain. V was clipped by 7 bases and J by 0 bases, with 7 bases between them. The CDR3 covers 12 residues. CDR1 and CDR2 (germline): SNHLY, FYNNEI. The CDR3 coding sequence is TGTGCCAGCACGGAGAGCTCCTACGAGCAGTACTTC. This gives the protein CASTESSYEQYF.

Of note for this clonotype: One end of the junction varies from germline; a read error may be responsible. V is TRBV5-6 and J is TRBJ2-1, with no clear D. Germline V lookup: CDR1 SGHDT, CDR2 YYEEEE. The CDR3 runs 15 residues. DNA of the CDR3: TGTGCCAGCAGCTACGGCTCCCTCTCCTGCAATGAGCAGTTCTTC. This sequence encodes CASSYGSLSCNEQFF.

The V and J genes are TRBV27 and TRBJ2-6, with D maybe TRBD1 (6 bases). With 4 bases removed from V and 0 bases from J, the gap between germline ends came to 13 bases. Germline V gene data show CDR1 as MNHEY and CDR2 as SMNVEV (reference sequence). The CDR3 consists of 17 residues. This CDR3 reads CASSSHRDHSGANVLTF. The CDR3 DNA reads as TGTGCCAGCAGTTCCCACAGGGATCACTCTGGGGCCAACGTCCTGACTTTC.

This clonotype came up many times. CDR3 sequence (DNA): TGTGCCAGCAGTTTGTTGGGGCCCTCGTCCTACGAGCAGTACTTC. Translated, it gives CASSLLGPSSYEQYF. The rearrangement links TRBV27 to TRBJ2-7; D might be TRBD1 (5 bases). V lost 3 bases and J 1 base, leaving 13 bases between the germline ends. The germline V gene encodes CDR1 MNHEY and CDR2 SMNVEV (reference sequence). CDR3 size: 15 residues.

CDR3: CSVESPGEQYF. CDR3 bases: TGCAGCGTTGAATCCCCCGGCGAGCAGTACTTC. V usage is TRBV29-1 and J usage is TRBJ2-7; D not resolved. The CDR3 runs to 11 residues. Germline V CDR1 and CDR2: SQVTM, ANQGSEA. Trimming removed 2 bases at V and 6 bases at J, with 8 bases between.

The chain links TRBV18 to TRBJ2-5; no reliable D call. The CDR3 loop spans 14 amino acids. V lost 8 bases, J lost 3 bases, and 16 bases lay in between. Per germline, CDR1 KGHSH and CDR2 LQKENI. CDR3 loop: CASTIRVGEETQYF. CDR3 nucleotides: TGTGCCAGCACGATTCGGGTGGGCGAAGAGACCCAGTACTTC. Full variable domain (rest looked up from reference TRBV18 and TRBJ2-5): NAGVMQNPRHLVRRRGQEARLRCSPMKGHSHVYWYRQLPEEGLKFMVYLQKENIIDESGMPKERFSAEFPKEGPSILRIQQVVRGDSAAYFCASTIRVGEETQYFGPGTRLLVL.

The chain carries TRBV12-3 or TRBV12-4 and TRBJ1-5; 11 nucleotides match TRBD1. Trimming at V came to 6 bases and at J to 5 bases, leaving 6 bases not matched to a gene. The CDR3 loop spans 15 amino acids. The CDR3 protein is CASSRRTGGYQPQHF. The CDR3 DNA is TGTGCCAGCAGCCGCCGGACAGGGGGCTATCAGCCCCAGCATTTT.

This clonotype has a handful of counts. The rearrangement joins TRBV29-1 to TRBJ2-7, with D maybe TRBD2 (5 bases). Trimming removed 4 bases at V and 6 bases at J, with 10 bases between. CDR1 and CDR2 from the germline V gene are SQVTM and ANQGSEA. The CDR3 contains 11 residues. The CDR3 here is CSVGSGFEQYF. The CDR3 coding sequence is TGCAGCGTTGGGTCGGGGTTCGAGCAGTACTTC.

This chain connects TRBV5-1 to TRBJ1-1; D is perhaps TRBD1 (5 bases). From germline, CDR1 is SGHRS and CDR2 YFSETQ. V dropped 5 bases and J dropped 1 base, with 12 bases sitting between them. The CDR3 covers 14 residues. The CDR3 here is CASRDTQGNTEAFF. CDR3 nucleotides: TGCGCCAGCAGGGATACTCAGGGGAACACTGAAGCTTTCTTT.

This clonotype was recorded a few times. CDR3 DNA sequence: TGCGCCAGCAGCCAAGATGGCAGGGACGAGACCCAGTACTTC. Its translation is CASSQDGRDETQYF. The V call is TRBV4-3, the J call TRBJ2-5; D could derive from TRBD1 or TRBD2 (5 bases each). The length of the CDR3 is 14 residues. V lost 0 bases, J lost 5 bases, and 10 bases lay in between. Germline loops: CDR1 LGHNA, CDR2 YSLEER.

This clonotype has just one count. The V and J genes are TRBV12-3 or TRBV12-4 and TRBJ2-7, with TRBD1 matching 8 bases. The CDR3 is 15 residues long. J gave up 4 bases and V 6 bases, and 11 bases lay outside the gene matches. The CDR3 DNA reads as TGTGCCAGCAGCCCCCCCGGGACAGGTGAATACGAGCAGTACTTC. This translates into CASSPPGTGEYEQYF.

This chain joins TRBV7-2 and TRBJ1-1, with 7 bases aligning to TRBD1. This CDR3 contains 14 residues. V dropped 5 bases and J dropped 7; count of bases not matched to a gene: 10. The germline CDR1 and CDR2 sequences are SGHTA and FQGNSA. CDR3 sequence: CASSPTGTVGEAFF. Here the CDR3 DNA reads TGTGCCAGCAGCCCAACCGGGACAGTAGGTGAAGCTTTCTTT.

In this sample, this clonotype turned up a few times. The V and J genes are TRBV5-1 and TRBJ1-1, with D perhaps matching TRBD1 (5 bases). The CDR3 runs 15 residues. The V gene lost 6 bases and the J gene lost 1 base, with 16 bases spanning the gap. CDR1 and CDR2 (germline): SGHRS, YFSETQ. The CDR3 sequence: CASTRDGNRNTEAFF. CDR3 nucleotides: TGCGCCAGCACCAGGGACGGGAACAGGAACACTGAAGCTTTCTTT.

This rearrangement joins TRBV6-1 to TRBJ2-5, with a possible D match to TRBD1 (6 bases). Trimming removed 7 bases from V and 7 bases from J, with 16 bases in between. This CDR3 has 13 amino acids. CDR1 MNHNS and CDR2 SASEGT come from the germline V gene. The CDR3 reads CASTPQGLRTQYF. CDR3 nucleotide sequence: TGTGCCAGCACCCCACAGGGATTGCGGACCCAGTACTTC.

V usage is TRBV5-1 and J usage is TRBJ2-1, with TRBD2 identical over 8 bases. Trimming cost V 0 bases and J 8 bases; bases outside gene matches: 7. The CDR3 loop spans 15 amino acids. Germline V gene data show CDR1 as SGHRS and CDR2 as YFSETQ. CDR3 sequence reads: CASSLVGGRIYEQFF. CDR3 bases: TGCGCCAGCAGCTTGGTTGGCGGGAGGATTTATGAGCAGTTCTTC.

This clonotype was observed at least ten times. This sequence joins TRBV12-3 or TRBV12-4 and TRBJ2-7; 7 bases map to TRBD2. The V segment lost 5 bases and the J segment 7 bases; nucleotides outside the gene matches: 11. The CDR3 is 14 amino acids. In DNA form, the CDR3 reads TGTGCCAGCAGTCCCCGGACATTGGGAGGGGAGCAGTACTTC. Its protein product is CASSPRTLGGEQYF.